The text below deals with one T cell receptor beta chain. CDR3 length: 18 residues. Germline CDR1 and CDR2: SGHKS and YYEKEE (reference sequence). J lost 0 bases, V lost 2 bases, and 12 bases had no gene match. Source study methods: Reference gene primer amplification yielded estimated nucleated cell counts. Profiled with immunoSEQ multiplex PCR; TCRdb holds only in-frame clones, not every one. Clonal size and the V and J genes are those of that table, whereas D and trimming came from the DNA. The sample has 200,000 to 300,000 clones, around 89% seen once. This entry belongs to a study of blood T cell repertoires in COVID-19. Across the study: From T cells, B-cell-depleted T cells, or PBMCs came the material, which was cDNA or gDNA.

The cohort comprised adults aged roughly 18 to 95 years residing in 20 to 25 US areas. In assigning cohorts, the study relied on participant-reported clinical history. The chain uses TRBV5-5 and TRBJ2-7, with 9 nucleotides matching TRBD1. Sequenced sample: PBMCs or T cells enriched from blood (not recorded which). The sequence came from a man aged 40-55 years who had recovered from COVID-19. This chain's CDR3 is CASSLWLQGAQLSYEQYF. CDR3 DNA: TGTGCCAGCAGCTTATGGCTACAGGGGGCTCAACTCTCCTACGAGCAGTACTTC. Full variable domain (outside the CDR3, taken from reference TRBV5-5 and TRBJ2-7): DAGVTQSPTHLIKTRGQQVTLRCSPISGHKSVSWYQQVLGQGPQFIFQYYEKEERGRGNFPDRFSARQFPNYSSELNVNALLLGDSALYLCASSLWLQGAQLSYEQYFGPGTRLTVT.